The 26 T cell receptor beta chains below were found in one sample sequenced in a study of blood T cell repertoires in COVID-19. The protocol was immunoSEQ multiplex PCR, while the TCRdb copy is restricted to in-frame clones and leaves out a portion. The sample carries approximately 170,000 clones, roughly nine tenths recorded once. Sequenced sample: peripheral blood. These receptors came from a man aged 25-45 years with acute or convalescent COVID-19.

This clone was picked up a small number of times. The rearrangement links TRBV3-1 (or the pseudogene TRBV3-2) to TRBJ2-7; TRBD1 aligns across 8 bases. CDR1 LGHDT and CDR2 YNNKEL come from the germline V gene (reference sequence). The CDR3 is 15 residues long. V shed 3 bases, J shed 5 bases, and the junction held 9 bases outside the gene matches. CDR3 amino acids: CASSHLGQGINEQYF. The CDR3 nucleotides read TGTGCCAGCAGCCATCTAGGACAGGGTATCAACGAGCAGTACTTC.

This chain joins TRBV3-1 (or the pseudogene TRBV3-2) and TRBJ1-2; TRBD1 agrees at 9 bases. The V gene's germline CDR1 is LGHDT and CDR2 YNNKEL (reference sequence). Trimming cost V 6 bases and J 4 bases; bases outside gene matches: 6. The CDR3 is made up of 14 amino acids. The CDR3 sequence is CASRTQGAGYGYTF. DNA for the CDR3: TGTGCCAGCAGAACACAGGGGGCTGGCTATGGCTACACCTTC.

V is TRBV18 and J is TRBJ2-5; 13 nucleotides match TRBD2. Germline V gives CDR1 KGHSH, CDR2 LQKENI. V was clipped by 6 bases and J by 1 base; unmatched bases: 11. The CDR3 runs 18 residues. This chain's CDR3 is CASSQYGTSGKRQETQYF. CDR3 DNA: TGTGCCAGCTCGCAATACGGGACTAGCGGGAAACGCCAAGAGACCCAGTACTTC.

This clone was seen a handful of times. The chain uses TRBV7-9 and TRBJ2-5; 8 bases match TRBD2. The length of the CDR3 is 17 residues. Germline assignment: CDR1 SEHNR and CDR2 FQNEAQ (reference sequence). Trimming at V came to 3 bases and at J to 3 bases, leaving 12 bases not matched to a gene. CDR3 in amino acids: CASSLLTGGPGKETQYF. The CDR3 DNA is TGTGCCAGCAGCTTGTTGACGGGGGGGCCTGGGAAAGAGACCCAGTACTTC.

The chain couples TRBV6-5 to TRBJ1-2, with D maybe TRBD1 (5 bases). The V gene's germline CDR1 is MNHEY and CDR2 SVGAGI. CDR3 size: 12 residues. V lost 8 bases, J lost 9 bases, and 16 bases lay in between. CDR3 sequence (DNA): TGTGCCAGCCGTAAGGCAGGGTTTCGCTACACCTTC. It codes for CASRKAGFRYTF.

J is TRBJ2-5 and V is TRBV20-1; D is unclear. Germline CDR1 is DFQATT and CDR2 is SNEGSKA (reference sequence). This CDR3 spans 11 amino acids. V was pared by 2 bases and J by 2 bases, with 3 bases between. CDR3 region: CSARSQETQYF. As DNA, the CDR3 is TGCAGTGCTAGATCGCAAGAGACCCAGTACTTC.

The chain couples TRBV6-5 to TRBJ2-2; the match to TRBD2 covers 10 bases. The CDR3 extends over 15 amino acids. V trimming: 6 bases; J trimming: 6 bases; junction bases outside the gene matches: 7. In germline, CDR1 is MNHEY, CDR2 SVGAGI. DNA for the CDR3: TGTGCCAGCAGGGAGCGGGGGGGCGGATCCGGGGAGCTGTTTTTT. Translated: CASRERGGGSGELFF.

The DNA for the CDR3 is TGTGCCAGCACCGCAGGGGGCGCGTATGTGTCCCAGCATTTT. Translating it yields CASTAGGAYVSQHF. The chain couples TRBV6-5 to TRBJ1-5, with 8 bases lining up with TRBD1. Per germline, CDR1 MNHEY and CDR2 SVGAGI. V trimming: 7 bases; J trimming: 11 bases; junction bases outside the gene matches: 13. CDR3 size: 14 residues.

V gene TRBV5-5 combines with J gene TRBJ2-3; the D gene is possibly TRBD2 (6 bases). Germline V CDR1 and CDR2: SGHKS, YYEKEE (reference sequence). Trimming left V 3 bases short and J 5 bases short, with 10 bases between. The CDR3 runs 13 residues. This CDR3 is CASSSYGGDTQYF. Written as DNA, the CDR3 is TGTGCCAGCAGCTCCTACGGGGGAGATACGCAGTATTTT.

The rearrangement links TRBV19 to TRBJ1-3, with 7 bases fitting TRBD1. This CDR3 comprises 15 residues. Germline values: CDR1 LNHDA, CDR2 SQIVND (reference sequence). J gave up 5 bases and V 3 bases, and 7 bases lay outside the gene matches. The CDR3 protein is CASSMGTDERNTIYF. The CDR3 DNA reads as TGTGCCAGTAGTATGGGGACAGACGAGCGAAACACCATATATTTT.

The chain has TRBV6-5 and TRBJ1-5; TRBD1 is a possible D gene (6 bases). The CDR3 is 15 amino acids. The germline gives CDR1 MNHEY, CDR2 SVGAGI. The V end lost 4 bases, the J end lost 1 base, and 11 bases lay between the germline ends. CDR3 in amino acids: CASSSDSASNQPQHF. As DNA, the CDR3 is TGTGCCAGCAGTTCGGACAGCGCCAGCAATCAGCCCCAGCATTTT.

This clone came up a few times. The chain carries TRBV10-3 and TRBJ1-2, with D possibly TRBD1 on 6 matching bases. This CDR3 spans 13 amino acids. CDR1 and CDR2 (germline): ENHRY, SYGVKD. V lost 6 bases and J 4 bases, leaving 12 bases between the germline ends. As DNA, the CDR3 is TGTGCCATCAGACCCACAGGGACCTATGGCTACACCTTC. Its translation is CAIRPTGTYGYTF.

V and J are TRBV25-1 and TRBJ1-1; 8 positions agree with TRBD1. Germline CDR1 is MGHDK and CDR2 is SYGVNS. The CDR3 length is 14 residues. Losses at the gene ends were 2 bases for V and 6 bases for J; bases not matched to a gene: 5. The CDR3 loop is CASSEGQGGPEAFF. CDR3 nucleotides: TGTGCCAGCAGTGAAGGACAGGGTGGGCCTGAAGCTTTCTTT.

The V call is TRBV5-6, the J call TRBJ2-5; no reliable D call. CDR1 and CDR2 from the germline V gene are SGHDT and YYEEEE. V lost 1 base, J lost 2 bases, and 21 bases lay in between. The CDR3 contains 18 residues. CDR3 in amino acids: CASSLLVFGLTEQETQYF. CDR3 DNA: TGTGCCAGCAGCTTGTTAGTTTTTGGGCTGACCGAACAAGAGACCCAGTACTTC.

This clone was seen just once. The V call is TRBV6-5, the J call TRBJ1-5; D remains unclear. Germline CDR1 is MNHEY and CDR2 is SVGAGI. V dropped 0 bases and J dropped 0 bases, with 9 bases sitting between them. The CDR3 covers 16 residues. The CDR3 protein is CASSYSISYSNQPQHF. The CDR3 DNA follows: TGTGCCAGCAGTTACTCGATCAGTTATAGCAATCAGCCCCAGCATTTT.

This clone was counted a few times. J is TRBJ1-1 and V is TRBV25-1, with 7 bases fitting TRBD1. CDR1 is MGHDK and CDR2 is SYGVNS in the germline V gene. Losses at the gene ends were 4 bases for V and 2 bases for J; bases not matched to a gene: 7. The CDR3 sequence is 15 residues long. As DNA, the CDR3 is TGTGCCAGCAGTGCTTACAGGGGCGCCAACACTGAAGCTTTCTTT. It codes for CASSAYRGANTEAFF. The full variable domain, rest sourced from reference TRBV25-1 and TRBJ1-1, is EADIYQTPRYLVIGTGKKITLECSQTMGHDKMYWYQQDPGMELHLIHYSYGVNSTEKGDLSSESTVSRIRTEHFPLTLESARPSHTSQYLCASSAYRGANTEAFFGQGTRLTVV.

The V gene is TRBV3-1 (or the pseudogene TRBV3-2), the J gene TRBJ1-1; 8 positions match TRBD1. J lost 6 bases, V lost 1 base, and 10 bases had no gene match. The CDR3 runs 16 residues. Germline lookup yields CDR1 LGHDT and CDR2 YNNKEL (reference sequence). CDR3 amino acids: CASSQVAGGARAEAFF. The CDR3 DNA sequence: TGTGCCAGCAGCCAAGTGGCAGGGGGCGCGCGGGCTGAAGCTTTCTTT.

The chain combines TRBV12-3 or TRBV12-4 with TRBJ1-5; D is unclear. Trimming took 7 bases from V and 9 from J, leaving 10 bases between them. The CDR3 runs 11 residues. The CDR3 region is CASTSRGPQHF. The CDR3 DNA reads TGTGCCAGCACCTCGCGGGGGCCCCAGCATTTT.

V gene TRBV3-1 (or the pseudogene TRBV3-2) combines with J gene TRBJ1-2; D perhaps matches TRBD1 (6 bases). CDR3 size: 13 residues. Germline V gives CDR1 LGHDT, CDR2 YNNKEL (reference sequence). V shed 4 bases and J shed 4 bases, with 10 bases lying between them. CDR3 coding DNA: TGTGCCAGCAGCCCGAGGGGGACCTATGGCTACACCTTC. This sequence encodes CASSPRGTYGYTF.

The chain joins TRBV30 to TRBJ1-1, with D possibly matching TRBD1 (6 bases). The length of the CDR3 is 13 residues. Looked up from germline, CDR1 is GTSNPN and CDR2 is SVGIG (reference sequence). Trimming left V 3 bases short and J 6 bases short, with 14 bases between. CDR3 sequence: CAWSLQGISEAFF. Written as DNA, the CDR3 is TGTGCCTGGAGCTTACAGGGAATTTCTGAAGCTTTCTTT.

The sample holds one count of this clone. V and J are TRBV27 and TRBJ2-7, with 9 bases fitting TRBD2. The CDR3 is 16 residues long. Germline V gives CDR1 MNHEY, CDR2 SMNVEV (reference sequence). The junction had 10 bases not matched to a gene; V was cut back by 5 bases and J by 2 bases. The CDR3 sequence: CASSAVGTSRTYEQYF. Written as DNA, the CDR3 is TGTGCCAGCAGTGCCGTCGGGACTAGCAGAACCTACGAGCAGTACTTC.

CDR3 protein: CASSLSQQRGGNQPQHF. Written as DNA, the CDR3 is TGTGCCAGCAGTTTGTCCCAACAGAGGGGGGGGAATCAGCCCCAGCATTTT. The chain has TRBV28 and TRBJ1-5, with TRBD1 as a possible D gene (6 bases). The CDR3 spans 17 residues. Germline CDR1 is MDHEN and CDR2 is SYDVKM. Trimming stripped 3 bases from V and 4 bases from J, with 19 bases between.

The rearrangement joins TRBV6-6 to TRBJ2-5; 8 positions agree with TRBD2. The germline V gene has CDR1 MNHNY and CDR2 SVGAGI (reference sequence). Germline trimming cut 7 bases from V and 0 bases from J; bases unmatched to any gene: 10. The CDR3 is 16 residues long. The CDR3, as DNA: TGTGCCAGCACGTCGAAAGCGGGGGCCCACCAAGAGACCCAGTACTTC. Protein: CASTSKAGAHQETQYF.

The chain uses TRBV30 and TRBJ1-6; 7 positions agree with TRBD1. Germline V gene lookup returns CDR1 GTSNPN and CDR2 SVGIG (reference sequence). There are 13 residues in the CDR3. V shed 7 bases and J 6 bases; nucleotides not matched to a gene: 6. The CDR3 DNA reads as TGTGCCTCGACAAGACAGGGTAATTCACCCCTCCACTTT. Translation gives CASTRQGNSPLHF.

The rearrangement joins TRBV4-1 to TRBJ2-5; TRBD2 matches 14 bases. Germline V gene lookup returns CDR1 MGHRA and CDR2 YSYEKL. The junction had 5 bases not matched to a gene; V was cut back by 6 bases and J by 5 bases. The length of the CDR3 is 15 residues. As DNA, the CDR3 is TGCGCCAGCAGGACTAGCGGGGGGGCCGGGGAGACCCAGTACTTC. Translation: CASRTSGGAGETQYF.

This chain connects TRBV27 to TRBJ1-5, with D possibly TRBD1 on 5 matching bases. The ends were cut back, 5 bases at V and 6 bases at J, with 17 bases in the middle. The CDR3 has 15 amino acids. CDR1 MNHEY and CDR2 SMNVEV come from the germline V gene (reference sequence). For the CDR3, the DNA is TGTGCCAGCAGTGGGCGACAGCGGGGAGGTCAGCCCCAGCATTTT. Its protein product is CASSGRQRGGQPQHF.